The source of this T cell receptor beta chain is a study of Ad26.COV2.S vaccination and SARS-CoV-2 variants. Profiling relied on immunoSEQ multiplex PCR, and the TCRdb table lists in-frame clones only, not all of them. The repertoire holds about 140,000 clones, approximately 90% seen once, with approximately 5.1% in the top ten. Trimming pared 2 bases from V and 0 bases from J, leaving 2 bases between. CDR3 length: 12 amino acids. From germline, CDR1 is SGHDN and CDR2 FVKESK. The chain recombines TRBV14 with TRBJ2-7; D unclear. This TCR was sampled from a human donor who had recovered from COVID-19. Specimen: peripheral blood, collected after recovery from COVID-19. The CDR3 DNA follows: TGTGCCAGCAGCCAAATCTCCTACGAGCAGTACTTC. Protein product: CASSQISYEQYF.